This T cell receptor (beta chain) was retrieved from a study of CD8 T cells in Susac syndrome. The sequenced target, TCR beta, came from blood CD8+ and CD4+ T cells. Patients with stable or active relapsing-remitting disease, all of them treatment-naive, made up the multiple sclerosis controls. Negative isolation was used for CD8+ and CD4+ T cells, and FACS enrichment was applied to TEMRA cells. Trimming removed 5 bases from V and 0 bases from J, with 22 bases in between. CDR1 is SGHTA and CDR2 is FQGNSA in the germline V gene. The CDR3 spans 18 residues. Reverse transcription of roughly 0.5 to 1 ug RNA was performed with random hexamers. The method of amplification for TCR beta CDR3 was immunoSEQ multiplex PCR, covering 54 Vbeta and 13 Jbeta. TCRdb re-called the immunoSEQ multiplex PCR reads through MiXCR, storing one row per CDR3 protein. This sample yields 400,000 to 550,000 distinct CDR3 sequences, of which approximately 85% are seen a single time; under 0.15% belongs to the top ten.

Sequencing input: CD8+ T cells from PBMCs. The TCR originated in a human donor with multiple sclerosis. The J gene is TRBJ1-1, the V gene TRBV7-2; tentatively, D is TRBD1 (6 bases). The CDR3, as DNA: TGTGCCAGCAGCAACGACAGGTATGGCCCTGAAGTGAACACTGAAGCTTTCTTT. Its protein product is CASSNDRYGPEVNTEAFF.